This T cell receptor beta chain was documented in a study of blood T cell repertoires in COVID-19. Looking at the study overall: PBMCs, B-cell-depleted T cells, or T cells were the source of the cDNA or gDNA that made up the material.

Seattle patient enrollment occurred during active infection, with longitudinal follow-up thereafter. CDR3 length: 12 amino acids. V was cut by 3 bases and J by 5 bases, with 5 bases left in between. Germline CDR1 is LGHNT and CDR2 is FRNRAP. Some clones are missing from TCRdb's copy, which holds only in-frame ones; the method was immunoSEQ multiplex PCR. The sample has roughly 300,000 clones; about 88% are singletons. Sequences were obtained from peripheral blood. This receptor was taken from a human donor with COVID-19, enrolled during active disease. The donor label of this sample is uncertain. The chain combines TRBV12-5 with TRBJ1-5; no definite D call. The CDR3 region is CASGLSHQPQHF. CDR3 nucleotide sequence: TGTGCTAGTGGTTTATCTCATCAGCCCCAGCATTTT.